The 22 T cell receptor beta chains in this list originate from one sample, sequenced in a study of CD8 T cells in ankylosing spondylitis. TCRdb passed the 5' RACE reads through MiXCR, listing each CDR3 protein once. In the table there are 150,000 to 200,000 distinct CDR3 sequences, roughly 18% of which are singletons. The sample was blood, either unsorted or a sorted T cell fraction (not recorded which). The origin of the receptors is a male donor between 5 and 29 years old with ankylosing spondylitis or in good health (not recorded which).

The sample holds many counts of this clonotype. This rearrangement joins TRBV16 to TRBJ1-4; D is undetermined. Germline V gene sequence: CDR1 KGHSY, CDR2 FQNENV. The CDR3 length is 14 residues. The V gene lost 0 bases and the J gene lost 2 bases, with 4 bases spanning the gap. The CDR3 nucleotides read TGTGCCAGCAGCCAATCAGGTACTAATGAAAAACTGTTTTTT. Its translation is CASSQSGTNEKLFF.

This clonotype was detected ten times or more. The V and J genes are TRBV6-1 and TRBJ1-1, with a possible D match to TRBD1 (6 bases). The V end was cut by 6 bases, the J end by 1 base, with 12 bases between. CDR3 length equals 14 residues. Germline CDR1 is MNHNS and CDR2 is SASEGT. The CDR3, as DNA: TGTGCCAGCAGCTTAAAGACAGGGAACACTGAAGCTTTCTTT. The encoded protein is CASSLKTGNTEAFF.

This clonotype was seen at least ten times. The chain joins TRBV28 to TRBJ2-6, with D possibly being TRBD2 (5 bases). Trimming cost V 5 bases and J 0 bases, with 11 bases left between them. Germline V gives CDR1 MDHEN, CDR2 SYDVKM. The CDR3 has 16 amino acids. CDR3: CASSGSTSSGANVLTF. DNA for the CDR3: TGTGCCAGCAGTGGGAGTACCAGCTCTGGGGCCAACGTCCTGACTTTC.

The rearrangement links TRBV7-7 to TRBJ2-2; 7 nucleotides align to TRBD2. The CDR3 runs to 15 residues. J lost 7 bases, V lost 1 base, and 6 bases had no gene match. Looked up from germline, CDR1 is SSHAT and CDR2 is FNYEAQ (reference sequence). The CDR3 bases are TGTGCCAGCAGCTTAGTTGCGGGAGCGGTCGGGGAGCTGTTTTTT. Its translation: CASSLVAGAVGELFF.

This clonotype was seen many times. The gene calls are TRBV7-9 and TRBJ1-5; 7 bases fit TRBD1. The CDR3 covers 14 residues. Losses at the gene ends were 6 bases for V and 4 bases for J; bases not matched to a gene: 6. The V gene's germline CDR1 is SEHNR and CDR2 FQNEAQ (reference sequence). CDR3 sequence reads: CASSTVQGNQPQHF. The CDR3 DNA sequence: TGTGCCAGCAGTACCGTACAGGGGAATCAGCCCCAGCATTTT.

Many counts were recorded for this clonotype. The chain carries TRBV5-6 and TRBJ2-3; D is perhaps TRBD2 (6 bases). Germline-derived CDR1 and CDR2 are SGHDT and YYEEEE. Trimming removed 6 bases from V and 5 bases from J, with 22 bases in between. The CDR3 extends over 16 amino acids. The CDR3 DNA reads as TGTGCCAGCAATCCAACGTCGGAGCGGGTGGGAGATACGCAGTATTTT. It yields the protein CASNPTSERVGDTQYF.

In this sample, this clonotype turned up many times. The CDR3 DNA sequence: TGTGCCTGGCGTCGGGGGGCCTACGAGCAGTACTTC. It specifies CAWRRGAYEQYF. The V call is TRBV30, the J call TRBJ2-7, with 7 bases that match TRBD2. There are 12 residues in the CDR3. With 5 bases clipped from V and 2 bases from J, the junction kept 3 bases outside the gene matches. CDR1 GTSNPN and CDR2 SVGIG come from the germline V gene (reference sequence).

This clonotype was recorded at least ten times. J is TRBJ2-3 and V is TRBV6-5; D gene unclear. The CDR3 sequence is 11 residues long. Per the germline V gene, CDR1 is MNHEY and CDR2 is SVGAGI. V lost 8 bases to trimming and J lost 2 bases, with 5 bases between them. In DNA form, the CDR3 reads TGTGCCAGCGGCCCCACAGATACGCAGTATTTT. Translated, it gives CASGPTDTQYF.

This clonotype was recorded many times. The J gene is TRBJ2-7, the V gene TRBV6-2 or TRBV6-3; D ambiguous. The V gene lost 4 bases and the J gene lost 4 bases, with 8 bases spanning the gap. The CDR3 consists of 12 residues. From germline, CDR1 is MNHEY and CDR2 SVGEGT. In DNA form, the CDR3 reads TGTGCCAGCAGTTCATCTCTTTACGAGCAGTACGTC. Protein sequence: CASSSSLYEQYV.

This clonotype was seen repeatedly, ten times or more. The chain is built from TRBV20-1 and TRBJ2-2; 7 bases agree with TRBD2. Trimming at V came to 3 bases and at J to 6 bases, leaving 7 bases not matched to a gene. The CDR3 is made up of 14 amino acids. The V gene's germline CDR1 is DFQATT and CDR2 SNEGSKA (reference sequence). The DNA for the CDR3 is TGCAGTGCTAGGCCTCAGACTAGCCCCGGGGAGCTGTTTTTT. This gives the protein CSARPQTSPGELFF.

This clonotype was seen repeatedly, ten times or more. The rearrangement uses TRBV20-1 and TRBJ1-3; weak D call: TRBD1 (6 bases). Per germline, CDR1 DFQATT and CDR2 SNEGSKA (reference sequence). The CDR3 is 15 residues long. The ends were cut back, 0 bases at V and 0 bases at J, with 9 bases in the middle. The CDR3 coding sequence is TGCAGTGCTAGAGAAACAGGGAGCTCTGGAAACACCATATATTTT. Translated, it gives CSARETGSSGNTIYF.

The chain is built from TRBV7-9 and TRBJ2-6; D possibly corresponds to TRBD1 (6 bases). Trimming took off 4 bases at V and 3 bases at J, with 13 bases between the two ends. The CDR3 loop spans 16 amino acids. Germline-derived CDR1 and CDR2 are SEHNR and FQNEAQ (reference sequence). The CDR3, as DNA: TGTGCCAGCAGCTCTCGCTACAGGGATGGGGCCAACGTCCTGACTTTC. Protein: CASSSRYRDGANVLTF.

This clonotype was seen repeatedly, ten times or more. The chain links TRBV7-2 to TRBJ2-5, with D perhaps being TRBD1 or TRBD2 (5 bases each). CDR3 size: 15 residues. Germline assignment: CDR1 SGHTA and CDR2 FQGNSA. Trimming took 4 bases from V and 5 from J, leaving 17 bases between them. CDR3 residues: CASSSTRGWGETQYF. The CDR3 DNA sequence: TGTGCCAGCAGCTCTACCCGAGGGTGGGGCGAGACCCAGTACTTC.

The chain carries TRBV7-9 and TRBJ1-1; D is perhaps TRBD1 (5 bases). CDR1 and CDR2 (germline): SEHNR, FQNEAQ (reference sequence). CDR3 length equals 14 residues. The ends were cut back, 5 bases at V and 3 bases at J, with 13 bases in the middle. The CDR3 nucleotides read TGTGCCAGCAGCCCTGCTACAGGACACACTGAAGCTTTCTTT. As protein: CASSPATGHTEAFF.

Ten or more counts support this clonotype. The CDR3 reads CASSLAGTGGGTGELFF. In DNA form, the CDR3 reads TGTGCCAGCAGCTTAGCTGGGACGGGAGGGGGCACCGGGGAGCTGTTTTTT. The rearrangement joins TRBV7-8 to TRBJ2-2, with TRBD2 matching 8 bases. The CDR3 runs to 17 residues. The germline CDR1 and CDR2 sequences are SGHVS and FQNEAQ. V was pared by 0 bases and J by 4 bases, with 7 bases of the junction left unmatched. The entire variable domain, with the rest obtained from reference TRBV7-8 and TRBJ2-2, is as follows: GAGVSQSPRYKVAKRGQDVALRCDPISGHVSLFWYQQALGQGPEFLTYFQNEAQLDKSGLPSDRFFAERPEGSVSTLKIQRTQQEDSAVYLCASSLAGTGGGTGELFFGEGSRLTVL.

This clonotype was seen at least ten times. This chain uses TRBV20-1 with TRBJ1-5; D perhaps matches TRBD1 (6 bases). V lost 3 bases and J 0 bases, leaving 15 bases between the germline ends. CDR1 is DFQATT, CDR2 SNEGSKA, per germline (reference sequence). The CDR3 is 16 amino acids. The CDR3 nucleotides read TGCAGTGCTAGTCGCAGGGGAGGGGATAGCAATCAGCCCCAGCATTTT. It yields the protein CSASRRGGDSNQPQHF.

The sample holds many counts of this clonotype. A read error may account for a junction end that differs from germline. The chain combines TRBV7-2 with TRBJ2-1; 7 positions match TRBD1. Germline CDR1 reads SGHTA; CDR2 reads FQGNSA. This CDR3 has 13 amino acids. The CDR3 is CASSLGEGAMGVF. CDR3 in DNA: TGTGCCAGCAGCTTAGGAGAGGGGGCGATGGGGGTCTTC.

At least ten counts were recorded for this clonotype. This rearrangement joins TRBV12-3 or TRBV12-4 to TRBJ1-1, with D unclear. V was shortened by 0 bases and J by 1 base, with 9 bases between the two germline ends. This CDR3 is built from 15 residues. Here the CDR3 DNA reads TGTGCCAGCAGTTTAGCACCGGGCGGGAACACTGAAGCTTTCTTT. It is translated as CASSLAPGGNTEAFF.

This clonotype was counted many times. V and J are TRBV6-1 and TRBJ2-1; D call uncertain. The CDR3 loop spans 13 amino acids. The germline gives CDR1 MNHNS, CDR2 SASEGT. The germline V and J ends were trimmed by 3 bases and 13 bases, with 16 bases remaining between them. CDR3 sequence: CASSDRTPTIQFF. Here the CDR3 DNA reads TGTGCCAGCAGTGATAGGACGCCCACCATCCAGTTCTTC.

In this sample, this clonotype turned up many times. The chain uses TRBV27 and TRBJ2-7; 10 bases agree with TRBD2. This CDR3 spans 18 amino acids. Germline CDR1 MNHEY, CDR2 SMNVEV (reference sequence). The J segment lost 1 base and the V segment lost 4 bases, leaving 13 bases of the junction unmatched. The CDR3 sequence is CASSSLLPDSGGSYEQYF. CDR3 DNA sequence: TGTGCCAGCAGTTCGTTATTACCCGATAGCGGGGGGTCCTACGAGCAGTACTTC.

This clonotype has a count of ten or more. The J gene is TRBJ2-2, the V gene TRBV14; 9 bases match TRBD2. From germline, CDR1 is SGHDN and CDR2 FVKESK. V lost 2 bases to trimming and J lost 3 bases; unmatched junction nucleotides: 1. This CDR3 has 15 residues. CDR3 region: CASSQRLADTGELFF. The DNA for the CDR3 is TGTGCCAGCAGCCAACGACTAGCGGACACCGGGGAGCTGTTTTTT.

In this sample, this clonotype turned up many times. The rearrangement uses TRBV5-1 and TRBJ2-5; D possibly corresponds to TRBD2 (6 bases). The germline V gene encodes CDR1 SGHRS and CDR2 YFSETQ. V was clipped by 1 base and J by 0 bases, with 22 bases between them. The CDR3 sequence is 19 residues long. CDR3 DNA sequence: TGCGCCAGCAGCTTGACACCCGACGGAGGGATAGGTAACCAAGAGACCCAGTACTTC. Residues: CASSLTPDGGIGNQETQYF.